Presented here are 27 T cell receptor beta chains from one specimen sequenced in a study of cytomegalovirus exposure and HLA in healthy donors. Data came from immunoSEQ multiplex PCR; TCRdb stores just in-frame clones and leaves some out. The sample shows about 280,000 clones, 65% to 90% of them seen only once. Material: PBMCs. Every receptor here comes from a woman aged 18-29 years in good health and CMV-seronegative.

This clone has a single count. The genes are TRBV11-3 and TRBJ2-2; D call uncertain. Germline V CDR1 and CDR2: SGHNT, YENEEA. This CDR3 is 14 amino acids long. V gave up 5 bases and J gave up 5 bases, with 12 bases separating them. CDR3 in DNA: TGTGCCAGCAGCCTTCTCCGCCAGACCGGGGAGCTGTTTTTT. Translation gives CASSLLRQTGELFF.

The chain is built from TRBV12-5 and TRBJ2-7; D unclear. CDR3 size: 13 residues. Germline V gene sequence: CDR1 LGHNT, CDR2 FRNRAP. V was pared by 1 base and J by 2 bases, with 6 bases between. The CDR3 region is CASGLDRAYEQYF. The DNA of the CDR3 is TGTGCTAGTGGTTTGGACAGAGCCTACGAGCAGTACTTC. The whole variable domain, filled in from reference TRBV12-5 and TRBJ2-7, reads DARVTQTPRHKVTEMGQEVTMRCQPILGHNTVFWYRQTMMQGLELLAYFRNRAPLDDSGMPKDRFSAEMPDATLATLKIQPSEPRDSAVYFCASGLDRAYEQYFGPGTRLTVT.

This chain links TRBV21-1 with TRBJ1-1; the table's D call of TRBD1 was not tested on the DNA. TRBV21-1 is a pseudogene segment. CDR3 length: 15 residues. The CDR3 loop is CASSKPTGGHTEAFF. CDR3 nucleotides: TGTGCCAGCAGCAAACCGACAGGGGGCCATACTGAAGCTTTCTTT.

In this sample, this clone turned up a few times. The rearrangement links TRBV10-1 to TRBJ2-5, with 8 bases fitting TRBD1. Per germline, CDR1 WNHNN and CDR2 SYGVQD (reference sequence). The CDR3 runs 12 residues. After removal of 8 bases from V and 5 bases from J, the junction contained 4 bases not matched to a gene. This CDR3 reads CASGRTGETQYF. The CDR3 DNA reads as TGCGCCAGCGGGAGGACAGGGGAGACCCAGTACTTC.

The chain links TRBV4-3 to TRBJ2-1, with 8 positions matching TRBD1. Germline assignment: CDR1 LGHNA and CDR2 YSLEER. V trimming: 2 bases; J trimming: 6 bases; junction bases outside the gene matches: 6. The CDR3 is 15 amino acids. The CDR3 DNA is TGCGCCAGCAGCCAATCTCTCGACAGGGGCAATGAGCAGTTCTTC. Protein sequence: CASSQSLDRGNEQFF.

Turning to this clone: Distinct nucleotide sequences in the sample also encode this CDR3. The V gene is TRBV5-6, the J gene TRBJ1-2; D remains ambiguous. Deletions cut 0 bases from V and 0 bases from J, with 3 bases between. From germline, CDR1 is SGHDT and CDR2 YYEEEE. This CDR3 has 13 residues. This chain's CDR3 is CASSLGANYGYTF. In DNA form, the CDR3 reads TGTGCCAGCAGCTTGGGAGCTAACTATGGCTACACCTTC.

The V and J genes are TRBV2 and TRBJ2-7; the match to TRBD2 covers 7 bases. The CDR3 loop spans 14 amino acids. Germline V gene data show CDR1 as SNHLY and CDR2 as FYNNEI. V shed 6 bases, J shed 3 bases, and the junction held 8 bases outside the gene matches. The CDR3 DNA sequence: TGTGCCAGCAGAACGATCGGGACTAACTACGAGCAGTACTTC. This codes for CASRTIGTNYEQYF.

V is TRBV28 and J is TRBJ2-7, with 7 bases matching TRBD2. The V segment lost 6 bases and the J segment 5 bases; nucleotides outside the gene matches: 13. Germline-derived CDR1 and CDR2 are MDHEN and SYDVKM. The CDR3 contains 15 residues. The CDR3 sequence: CASRMSGAGGNEQYF. As DNA, the CDR3 is TGTGCCAGCAGGATGAGCGGGGCAGGCGGCAACGAGCAGTACTTC.

This clone appeared a few times. The rearrangement uses TRBV29-1 and TRBJ1-5; the D is unclear. V was cut by 3 bases and J by 2 bases, with 11 bases left in between. This CDR3 spans 14 amino acids. Germline V gene sequence: CDR1 SQVTM, CDR2 ANQGSEA. The chain's CDR3 is CSVESGVGNQPQHF. The CDR3 DNA reads TGCAGCGTTGAGTCCGGGGTCGGCAATCAGCCCCAGCATTTT.

This clone was seen once. The V call is TRBV6-6, the J call TRBJ2-7; 9 positions agree with TRBD1. Per the germline V gene, CDR1 is MNHNY and CDR2 is SVGAGI (reference sequence). V lost 6 bases to trimming and J lost 0 bases; unmatched junction nucleotides: 6. The length of the CDR3 is 15 residues. The CDR3 nucleotides are TGTGCCAGCAGCCTAGGACAGGGGATCTCCTACGAGCAGTACTTC. It codes for CASSLGQGISYEQYF.

The chain couples TRBV7-8 to TRBJ1-5, with no clear D. V was pared by 5 bases and J by 3 bases, with 14 bases between. Per the germline V gene, CDR1 is SGHVS and CDR2 is FQNEAQ. This CDR3 has 15 residues. CDR3 sequence reads: CASSPMRAVNQPQHF. For the CDR3, the DNA is TGTGCCAGCAGCCCTATGCGGGCCGTCAATCAGCCCCAGCATTTT.

The rearrangement joins TRBV28 to TRBJ1-5, with TRBD1 identical over 9 bases. Germline loops: CDR1 MDHEN, CDR2 SYDVKM. The CDR3 contains 14 residues. J lost 4 bases, V lost 7 bases, and 5 bases had no gene match. The CDR3 nucleotides are TGTGCCAGCAATAGCGGGACAGGGAATCAGCCCCAGCATTTT. Its protein is CASNSGTGNQPQHF.

V gene TRBV30 combines with J gene TRBJ1-1; 8 bases are a match to TRBD1. The V gene's germline CDR1 is GTSNPN and CDR2 SVGIG (reference sequence). V trimming: 1 base; J trimming: 7 bases; junction bases outside the gene matches: 2. The CDR3 consists of 12 residues. The CDR3 reads CAWSATGVEAFF. The DNA for the CDR3 is TGTGCCTGGAGTGCGACAGGGGTTGAAGCTTTCTTT.

The V call is TRBV27, the J call TRBJ2-5; 12 bases line up with TRBD2. The V and J ends lost 0 bases and 3 bases, in that order; junction bases with no gene match: 2. Germline V lookup: CDR1 MNHEY, CDR2 SMNVEV (reference sequence). The CDR3 sequence is 16 residues long. In DNA form, the CDR3 reads TGTGCCAGCAGTTTATCGTGGACTAGCGGGGAAGAGACCCAGTACTTC. Amino acid sequence: CASSLSWTSGEETQYF.

The V call is TRBV6-5, the J call TRBJ2-1; 12 bases agree with TRBD2. Germline values: CDR1 MNHEY, CDR2 SVGAGI. There are 15 residues in the CDR3. V shed 4 bases, J shed 8 bases, and the junction held 6 bases outside the gene matches. Here the CDR3 DNA reads TGTGCCAGCAGTTCTAGCGGGGGGGTCCCCCATGAGCAGTTCTTC. Residues: CASSSSGGVPHEQFF.

The chain joins TRBV6-1 to TRBJ2-1, with 10 bases that match TRBD2. This CDR3 contains 17 residues. V lost 4 bases, J lost 8 bases, and 14 bases stayed unmatched. Germline values: CDR1 MNHNS, CDR2 SASEGT. CDR3 region: CASSGLMSSGRGDEQFF. The CDR3 region has the DNA TGTGCCAGCAGTGGCTTAATGTCCAGCGGGAGGGGGGATGAGCAGTTCTTC.

The V call is TRBV29-1, the J call TRBJ1-1; TRBD1 might be the D (5 bases). The CDR3 is 13 residues long. Germline V CDR1 and CDR2: SQVTM, ANQGSEA. The V gene lost 7 bases and the J gene lost 10 bases, with 22 bases spanning the gap. CDR3 loop: CSARDSRFWGAFF. The CDR3 nucleotides are TGCAGCGCCAGGGACTCCCGATTTTGGGGAGCTTTCTTT.

The chain is built from TRBV21-1 and TRBJ2-7; the table's D call TRBD1 went unverified against the DNA. TRBV21-1 is designated a pseudogene. The CDR3 is 14 residues long. The CDR3, as DNA: TGTGCCAGCAGCAGGACGGACAGGGCCAACGAGCAGTACTTC. This sequence encodes CASSRTDRANEQYF.

The gene calls are TRBV28 and TRBJ1-5, with 8 bases lining up with TRBD1. This CDR3 is 14 amino acids long. Trimming cost V 4 bases and J 5 bases; bases outside gene matches: 4. CDR1 and CDR2 (germline): MDHEN, SYDVKM. CDR3 in amino acids: CASSSGQGHQPQHF. For the CDR3, the DNA is TGTGCCAGCAGTTCAGGACAGGGTCATCAGCCCCAGCATTTT.

The V gene is TRBV7-5, the J gene TRBJ1-5; the table's D call, TRBD1, has no DNA check behind it. TRBV7-5 is a recognized pseudogene. This CDR3 region has 16 residues. DNA of the CDR3: TGTGCCAGAAGCCCTCGAGGACAGGGGGTTATGGAGCCCCAGCATTTT. Translated, it gives CARSPRGQGVMEPQHF.

This sequence joins TRBV7-3 and TRBJ2-2, with 7 bases matching TRBD1. Germline values: CDR1 SGHTA, CDR2 FQGTGA. This CDR3 comprises 14 residues. The V and J ends lost 6 bases and 3 bases, in that order; junction bases with no gene match: 4. DNA of the CDR3: TGTGCCAGCAGGGAGACAGGGCACACCGGGGAGCTGTTTTTT. The encoded protein is CASRETGHTGELFF.

The chain uses TRBV2 and TRBJ2-5; TRBD1 agrees at 7 bases. The last part of the DNA fits TRBJ2-7 better; the J call may be wrong. This CDR3 spans 13 amino acids. The germline V gene encodes CDR1 SNHLY and CDR2 FYNNEI. The CDR3 spells CASGQVLSYEQYF. The DNA of the CDR3 is TGTGCCAGCGGACAGGTACTTTCCTACGAGCAGTACTTC.

This chain uses TRBV29-1 with TRBJ2-3; a possible D gene is TRBD1 (5 bases). Germline CDR1 is SQVTM and CDR2 is ANQGSEA. This CDR3 comprises 13 residues. The V end lost 7 bases, the J end lost 3 bases, and 14 bases lay between the germline ends. The CDR3 coding sequence is TGCAGCGCAGGGCCCCAGGGTACAGATACGCAGTATTTT. The encoded protein is CSAGPQGTDTQYF.

This sequence joins TRBV5-1 and TRBJ2-7, with 9 bases lining up with TRBD1. CDR3 length: 15 residues. CDR1 and CDR2 (germline): SGHRS, YFSETQ. The junction had 5 bases not matched to a gene; V was cut back by 0 bases and J by 4 bases. CDR3 sequence reads: CASSLEPGTGYEQYF. CDR3 nucleotide sequence: TGCGCCAGCAGCTTGGAACCCGGGACAGGGTACGAGCAGTACTTC.

The chain couples TRBV5-6 to TRBJ2-7; 9 nucleotides line up with TRBD2. In germline, CDR1 is SGHDT, CDR2 YYEEEE. After removal of 0 bases from V and 3 bases from J, the junction contained 4 bases not matched to a gene. CDR3 length: 15 amino acids. CDR3 region: CASSLVIAGDYEQYF. CDR3 sequence (DNA): TGTGCCAGCAGCTTGGTAATAGCGGGAGACTACGAGCAGTACTTC.

V gene TRBV27 combines with J gene TRBJ2-4; D ambiguous. The ends were cut back, 0 bases at V and 8 bases at J, with 8 bases in the middle. The CDR3 sequence is 13 residues long. The germline V gene encodes CDR1 MNHEY and CDR2 SMNVEV (reference sequence). The CDR3 spells CASSLSVDYIQYF. In DNA form, the CDR3 reads TGTGCCAGCAGTTTATCGGTAGATTACATTCAGTACTTC.

The chain links TRBV6-5 to TRBJ1-2; D possibly corresponds to TRBD1 (6 bases). The CDR3 totals 15 residues. V lost 3 bases and J 3 bases, leaving 14 bases between the germline ends. In germline, CDR1 is MNHEY, CDR2 SVGAGI. The DNA for the CDR3 is TGTGCCAGCAGTTATATTGGGGGCGACCACTATGGCTACACCTTC. It codes for CASSYIGGDHYGYTF.